This TCR beta chain was captured in a study of T cell repertoires in cytomegalovirus infection. General study points: Using cumulative public TCR beta family frequency, the authors identified those who carried CMV together with the relevant HLA.

As concerns this clonotype: Antigen specificity is unknown.

V was clipped by 6 bases and J by 9 bases, with 15 bases between them. This CDR3 has 14 amino acids. Germline V CDR1 and CDR2: MDHEN, SYDVKM. TCRdb redid the calling of the reads with MiXCR, one entry per CDR3 protein. The sample carries 290,000 or so distinct CDR3 sequences, roughly 24% recorded once. The sample was PBMCs. This clonotype originated in a human donor in good health (CMV status not recorded). Some clones in this sample may be carry-over from other donors' samples. V is TRBV28 and J is TRBJ1-6; no clear D. This CDR3 is CASSSKLRGSPLHF. The CDR3 DNA reads as TGTGCCAGCAGCTCGAAACTCCGTGGTTCACCCCTCCACTTT.